The rows below give T cell receptor beta chains drawn from one sample of a study of blood T cells in healthy people across ages. TCRdb re-analysed the 5' RACE reads in MiXCR, keeping a single row per CDR3 protein. The sample contains around 750,000 distinct CDR3 sequences, about 53% of which appear only once. Sequences were obtained from blood. The receptors were gathered from a man older than 75 in good health. The CDR3 runs from the conserved cysteine through the conserved F or W. D genes are given only for firm matches. Clone size appears in some rows only: once, few, many, or a class for an expanded clone.

>few|TRBV25-1|TRBJ2-7|TRBD2
CASSRASGNYEQYF
TGTGCCAGCAGTCGCGCTAGCGGAAACTACGAGCAGTACTTC
>once|TRBV20-1|TRBJ1-2|.
CSAPRTVPWGYTF
TGCAGTGCTCCACGGACCGTCCCCTGGGGCTACACCTTC
>few|TRBV29-1|TRBJ2-1|.
CSVGADVRLYNEQFF
TGCAGCGTTGGAGCGGACGTTCGGCTCTACAATGAGCAGTTCTTC
>.|TRBV5-4|TRBJ2-7|.
CASNLDGGPYEQYF
TGTGCCAGCAACTTGGACGGGGGTCCCTACGAGCAGTACTTC
>.|TRBV20-1|TRBJ2-3|TRBD2
CSADLRLAGILTDTQYF
TGCAGTGCTGACCTCCGACTAGCGGGGATCCTCACAGATACGCAGTATTTT
>.|TRBV7-9|TRBJ2-7|.
CASSSPQGGVHEQYF
TGTGCCAGCAGCTCGCCCCAGGGGGGGGTCCACGAGCAGTACTTC
>.|TRBV28|TRBJ2-7|TRBD1
CASSDRVRYEQYF
TGTGCCAGCAGCGACAGGGTCCGCTACGAGCAGTACTTC
>.|TRBV20-1|TRBJ2-3|.
CSARDRVDTQYF
TGCAGTGCTAGAGATCGGGTAGATACGCAGTATTTT
>.|TRBV3-1|TRBJ2-7|.
CAGPGRRDKLSYEQYF
TGTGCCGGACCGGGGAGACGGGACAAACTGTCCTACGAGCAGTACTTC
>.|TRBV6-1|TRBJ2-2|.
CASPRVGVGELFF
TGTGCCAGCCCTCGAGTGGGGGTGGGGGAGCTGTTTTTT